Listed below are T cell receptor beta chains from one sample, sequenced in a study of T cell repertoires in cytomegalovirus infection. TCRdb processed the reads anew with MiXCR; each CDR3 protein has one entry. The table shows around 740,000 distinct CDR3 sequences, with 35% to 40% occurring only once. The sequencing sample was made of PBMCs. These receptors all come from a human donor in good health (CMV status not recorded). Some clones in this sample may be carry-over from other donors' samples. Each CDR3 is given with its conserved first and last residue. D genes are given only for firm matches. The listing skips clone size in some rows; elsewhere it reads once, few, many or a size class.

d_call j_call cdr3_length v_call clone_size cdr3_aa cdr3_nt
TRBD2 TRBJ2-1 19 TRBV20-1 NA CSARDRREDYSRSYNEQFF TGCAGTGCTAGAGATCGGCGGGAGGACTATTCGCGGTCCTACAATGAGCAGTTCTTC
TRBD2 TRBJ2-7 15 TRBV18 NA CASSPEGTSGYEQYF TGTGCCAGCTCACCAGAGGGGACTAGTGGCTACGAGCAGTACTTC
NA TRBJ1-6 14 TRBV13 NA CASSSRRRNSPLHF TGTGCCAGCAGCTCTCGACGGCGTAATTCACCCCTCCACTTT
NA TRBJ2-7 14 TRBV20-1 NA CSAREYAGGYEQYF TGCAGTGCTAGAGAATATGCGGGCGGCTACGAGCAGTACTTC
TRBD2 TRBJ2-1 15 TRBV6-1 few CASRRAGGPLNEQFF TGTGCCAGCAGGAGAGCGGGGGGGCCCCTCAATGAGCAGTTCTTC
TRBD1 TRBJ1-5 14 TRBV7-4 once CASSADRAEQLQHF TGTGCCAGCAGTGCGGACAGGGCGGAACAGCTCCAGCATTTT
TRBD1 TRBJ1-1 15 TRBV7-8 few CASSFQGAENTEAFF TGTGCCAGCAGCTTTCAGGGGGCGGAGAACACTGAAGCTTTCTTT
NA TRBJ2-5 14 TRBV20-1 NA CSAKRPGSTETQYF TGCAGTGCTAAGCGCCCAGGGTCGACAGAGACCCAGTACTTC
NA TRBJ1-5 14 TRBV19 NA CASRKRGSHQPQHF TGTGCCAGTAGGAAACGGGGGTCCCATCAGCCCCAGCATTTT
NA TRBJ1-5 13 TRBV19 NA CASSMTENQPHYF TGTGCCAGTAGTATGACAGAAAATCAGCCCCATTATTTT
TRBD2 TRBJ2-5 14 TRBV7-9 many CASSLSGGQETQYF TGTGCCAGCAGCCTTAGCGGGGGCCAAGAGACCCAGTACTTC
NA TRBJ1-1 16 TRBV4-1 NA CASSQGIGRTNTEAFF TGCGCCAGCAGCCAAGGGATAGGCAGGACGAACACTGAAGCTTTCTTT
NA TRBJ2-5 13 TRBV6-5 few CASTNIYEETQYF TGTGCCAGCACCAACATTTATGAAGAGACCCAGTACTTC
NA TRBJ2-3 15 TRBV7-8 few CASSLALKDTDTQYF TGTGCCAGCAGCTTAGCCCTCAAGGACACAGATACGCAGTATTTT
NA TRBJ2-1 13 TRBV19 NA CATDLGDPGEQFF TGTGCCACCGACCTTGGGGACCCGGGTGAGCAGTTCTTC
TRBD1 TRBJ1-4 15 TRBV2 NA CASRLRGQGVEKLFF TGTGCCAGCAGATTAAGGGGACAGGGAGTTGAAAAACTGTTTTTT
NA TRBJ1-1 14 TRBV5-4 NA CASSLTVVGTEAFF TGTGCCAGCAGCTTGACGGTGGTGGGCACTGAAGCTTTCTTT
TRBD2 TRBJ2-3 13 TRBV28 few CASRGGVGHTQYF TGTGCCAGCAGGGGGGGGGTAGGACATACGCAGTATTTT
NA TRBJ1-6 16 TRBV27 few CASSSEGELANSPLHF TGTGCCAGCAGTTCGGAGGGAGAATTGGCTAATTCACCCCTCCACTTT
TRBD1 TRBJ1-2 16 TRBV19 NA CASSLTRGQGTYGYTF TGTGCCAGTAGTCTCACTCGGGGACAGGGGACGTATGGCTACACCTTC
TRBD2 TRBJ2-1 15 TRBV6-5 NA CASRRGRVENNEQFF TGTGCCAGCAGAAGAGGGAGGGTCGAGAACAATGAGCAGTTCTTC
NA TRBJ2-5 17 TRBV6-1 NA CASSEEERGTPLETQYF TGTGCCAGCAGTGAAGAAGAGCGTGGCACCCCTTTAGAGACCCAGTACTTC
NA TRBJ1-4 14 TRBV28 NA CASSPPYFSEKLFF TGTGCCAGCAGTCCCCCCTACTTTTCGGAAAAACTGTTTTTT
TRBD1 TRBJ2-2 15 TRBV15 few CATSRHRGNTGELFF TGTGCCACCAGCAGACACAGGGGGAACACCGGGGAGCTGTTTTTT
NA TRBJ2-1 13 TRBV5-1 NA CASSWRDTDEQFF TGCGCCAGCAGCTGGCGGGACACCGATGAGCAGTTCTTC
NA TRBJ2-1 17 TRBV9 NA CASSARLDGSSYNEQFF TGTGCCAGCAGCGCCCGACTGGACGGAAGCTCCTACAATGAGCAGTTCTTC
NA TRBJ2-7 14 TRBV11-1 NA CASGDLDNTYEQYF TGTGCCAGCGGGGACTTGGACAATACCTACGAGCAGTACTTC